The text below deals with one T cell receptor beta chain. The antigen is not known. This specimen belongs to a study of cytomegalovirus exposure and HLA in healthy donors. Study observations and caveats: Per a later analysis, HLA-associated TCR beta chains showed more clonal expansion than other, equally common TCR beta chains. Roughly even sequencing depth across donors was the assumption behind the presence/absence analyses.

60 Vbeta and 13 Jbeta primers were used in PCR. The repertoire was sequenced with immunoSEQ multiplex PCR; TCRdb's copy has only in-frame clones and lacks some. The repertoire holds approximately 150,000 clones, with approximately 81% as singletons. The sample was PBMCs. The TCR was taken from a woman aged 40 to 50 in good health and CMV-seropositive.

The CDR3 is CASSRQNPYSYNSPLHF. In nucleotides, the CDR3 is TGTGCCAGCAGCCGACAGAACCCTTACTCCTATAATTCACCCCTCCACTTT. The rearrangement joins TRBV11-2 to TRBJ1-6; tentatively, D is TRBD1 (5 bases). This CDR3 is 17 amino acids long. CDR1 is SGHAT and CDR2 is FQNNGV in the germline V gene. V was shortened by 5 bases and J by 0 bases, with 14 bases between the two germline ends.